The entry that follows covers one T cell receptor (beta chain) sequence. What it binds is not known. V was cut by 5 bases and J by 0 bases, with 5 bases left in between. The CDR3 contains 12 residues. From germline, CDR1 is MDHEN and CDR2 SYDVKM. This specimen belongs to a study of cytomegalovirus exposure and HLA in healthy donors. On the study more broadly: The Caucasian-associated ancestry cluster held roughly 84% of 350 to 450 genotyped donors. Study-wide results and limits: Cytomegalovirus-associated TCR beta chains were listed, numbering under 200. In a later analysis, most CMV-associated TCR beta chains appeared HLA-restricted.

The PCR was carried out with 60 Vbeta primers and 13 Jbeta primers. TCRdb keeps only in-frame clones here, not all; method: immunoSEQ multiplex PCR. Here the sample spans over 100,000 clones, less than 80% being singletons. The material sequenced was PBMCs. This sequence joins TRBV28 and TRBJ2-7; D not certain. This TCR came from a man aged 45-65 years in good health and CMV-seropositive. The CDR3 DNA is TGTGCCAGCAGTCTCAGCTCCTACGAGCAGTACTTC. It translates to CASSLSSYEQYF.